Detailed here is one TCR beta chain. The entry originates in a study of blood T cell repertoires in COVID-19. Study-level background: The United States, Italy and Spain were the sources of the acute and convalescent COVID-19 samples.

In the authors' methods: Amplified reference gene primers provided the basis for estimating nucleated cell counts. Profiling relied on immunoSEQ multiplex PCR, and the TCRdb table lists in-frame clones only, not all of them. V, J and clone size derive from that table, while D and trimming were established from the DNA sequence. Among about 180,000 clones listed, roughly nine tenths were seen once. The sequencing sample was made of peripheral blood. The sequence was collected from a man aged 65-85 years with active or convalescent COVID-19.

The CDR3 region is CASSSRFGNTEAFF. Written as DNA, the CDR3 is TGTGCCAGCAGCTCCCGTTTCGGGAACACTGAAGCTTTCTTT. V usage is TRBV11-2 and J usage is TRBJ1-1; D not resolved. CDR1 is SGHAT and CDR2 is FQNNGV in the germline V gene. The CDR3 sequence is 14 residues long. The V and J ends lost 4 bases and 1 base respectively, with 10 bases between them.